This entry lists 23 T cell receptor beta chains sequenced from one sample in a study of cytotoxic CD8 clonotypes in ibrutinib-treated CLL. TCRdb's table, derived via immunoSEQ multiplex PCR, lists solely in-frame clones and lacks some. The sample contains around 27,000 clones, around 69% of which appear only once. The sequencing used PBMCs, collected at disease progression, from a patient treated with ibrutinib. The receptors come from a human donor with chronic lymphocytic leukemia.

The rearrangement links TRBV28 to TRBJ2-1; D unclear. This CDR3 has 11 residues. Trimming removed 1 base at V and 8 bases at J, with 3 bases between. Per germline, CDR1 MDHEN and CDR2 SYDVKM. The CDR3 spells CASSLFDEQFF. The CDR3 nucleotides are TGTGCCAGCAGTTTATTCGATGAGCAGTTCTTC.

The V call is TRBV2, the J call TRBJ1-2, with D perhaps matching TRBD1 (6 bases). The CDR3 contains 15 residues. Per germline, CDR1 SNHLY and CDR2 FYNNEI. V was cut by 8 bases and J by 2 bases, with 18 bases left in between. The chain's CDR3 is CASAPVGAPNYGYTF. CDR3 coding DNA: TGTGCCAGCGCACCCGTGGGGGCCCCCAACTATGGCTACACCTTC.

The chain uses TRBV5-4 and TRBJ2-6; the match to TRBD1 covers 8 bases. The CDR3 sequence is 19 residues long. Looked up from germline, CDR1 is SGHNT and CDR2 is YYREEE (reference sequence). V shed 3 bases, J shed 2 bases, and the junction held 13 bases outside the gene matches. CDR3 sequence: CASSSLQGASRAGANVLTF. As DNA, the CDR3 is TGTGCCAGCAGCTCACTGCAGGGGGCCTCAAGGGCTGGGGCCAACGTCCTGACTTTC.

This chain uses TRBV6-1 with TRBJ1-1, with D hard to call. V shed 1 base and J shed 4 bases, with 10 bases lying between them. Germline CDR1 MNHNS, CDR2 SASEGT. The CDR3 has 14 amino acids. The CDR3 here is CASSEGARITEAFF. The CDR3 DNA is TGTGCCAGCAGTGAAGGAGCCCGTATCACTGAAGCTTTCTTT.

The rearrangement links TRBV7-9 to TRBJ1-2; TRBD1 aligns across 12 bases. Germline V gene sequence: CDR1 SEHNR, CDR2 FQNEAQ (reference sequence). V shed 5 bases and J 4 bases; nucleotides not matched to a gene: 2. The CDR3 is 14 amino acids. This CDR3 is CASSRGQGAYGYTF. The CDR3 DNA is TGTGCCAGCAGCCGGGGACAGGGGGCCTATGGCTACACCTTC.

The chain couples TRBV19 to TRBJ1-5; possibly TRBD1 for D (6 bases). V lost 10 bases to trimming and J lost 4 bases, with 17 bases between them. The germline V gene has CDR1 LNHDA and CDR2 SQIVND (reference sequence). This CDR3 spans 14 amino acids. CDR3 in DNA: TGTGCCACCAGGGACACCGGGTTGAATCAGCCCCAGCATTTT. This sequence encodes CATRDTGLNQPQHF.

The rearrangement joins TRBV27 to TRBJ2-3; D is unresolved. V was cut by 6 bases and J by 4 bases, with 8 bases left in between. CDR3 length: 12 amino acids. The V gene's germline CDR1 is MNHEY and CDR2 SMNVEV (reference sequence). The CDR3 DNA reads TGTGCCAGCAGCCCAGTTTCAGATACGCAGTATTTT. Translation gives CASSPVSDTQYF.

The chain is built from TRBV5-1 and TRBJ1-3, with D maybe TRBD1 (5 bases). CDR3 length: 15 residues. CDR1 and CDR2 from the germline V gene are SGHRS and YFSETQ. The V and J ends lost 1 base and 0 bases respectively, with 8 bases between them. CDR3 DNA: TGCGCCAGCAGCTTGACAGGTCTCTCTGGAAACACCATATATTTT. This gives the protein CASSLTGLSGNTIYF.

This clone was counted once. The V call is TRBV7-8, the J call TRBJ2-7; D is unclear. CDR1 and CDR2 (germline): SGHVS, FQNEAQ. The CDR3 consists of 12 residues. V was trimmed by 1 base and J by 6 bases, leaving 7 bases between them. This CDR3 is CASSLELGEQYF. The CDR3, as DNA: TGTGCCAGCAGCTTAGAGTTAGGCGAGCAGTACTTC.

The chain has TRBV9 and TRBJ2-6, with 7 bases aligning to TRBD1. CDR1 and CDR2 (germline): SGDLS, YYNGEE. The ends lost 0 bases at V and 1 base at J; junction bases unmatched: 4. The CDR3 has 17 amino acids. Here the CDR3 reads CASSVAPGGSGANVLTF. As DNA, the CDR3 is TGTGCCAGCAGCGTAGCGCCAGGGGGTTCTGGGGCCAACGTCCTGACTTTC.

The V call is TRBV30, the J call TRBJ2-7; D gene unclear. CDR1 is GTSNPN and CDR2 is SVGIG in the germline V gene (reference sequence). The germline V and J ends were trimmed by 3 bases and 0 bases, with 3 bases remaining between them. The CDR3 has 11 amino acids. CDR3 residues: CAWSTSYEQYF. The CDR3 nucleotides read TGTGCCTGGAGCACCTCCTACGAGCAGTACTTC.

This clone was counted between two and nine times. The chain carries TRBV27 and TRBJ2-2; D is possibly TRBD1 (6 bases). Germline CDR1 is MNHEY and CDR2 is SMNVEV (reference sequence). This CDR3 spans 15 amino acids. The V end was cut by 3 bases, the J end by 2 bases, with 10 bases between. CDR3 coding DNA: TGTGCCAGCAGTTTGGGGACATATAACACCGGGGAGCTGTTTTTT. Its protein product is CASSLGTYNTGELFF.

The rearrangement links TRBV2 to TRBJ1-1; D is ambiguous. Trimming cost V 4 bases and J 6 bases, with 9 bases left between them. This CDR3 has 12 amino acids. From germline, CDR1 is SNHLY and CDR2 FYNNEI. In nucleotides, the CDR3 is TGTGCCAGCAGTGGGGCAGGCTCTGAAGCTTTCTTT. This sequence encodes CASSGAGSEAFF.

This chain joins TRBV6-5 and TRBJ2-3; 8 bases map to TRBD2. The CDR3 loop spans 14 amino acids. CDR1 MNHEY and CDR2 SVGAGI come from the germline V gene. The V gene end was trimmed by 4 bases and the J gene end by 8 bases; junction bases not matched to a gene: 8. The CDR3 reads CASSSGGGASTQYF. CDR3 nucleotides: TGTGCCAGCAGTTCGGGGGGGGGCGCGAGTACGCAGTATTTT.

V gene TRBV10-2 combines with J gene TRBJ2-5; D is uncertain. CDR3 length: 14 residues. The germline gives CDR1 WSHSY, CDR2 SAAADI. Trimming cost V 3 bases and J 3 bases, with 11 bases left between them. Written as DNA, the CDR3 is TGCGCCAGCAGTGAACCTCCAGTAGAAGAGACCCAGTACTTC. Its translation is CASSEPPVEETQYF.

The sample holds a few counts of this clone. CDR3 in DNA: TGTGCCAGCAGCTTGAGATCAGGGGCGAATGAAAAACTGTTTTTT. Its translation: CASSLRSGANEKLFF. The chain employs TRBV5-6 and TRBJ1-4; TRBD1 might be the D (6 bases). V was cut by 1 base and J by 5 bases, with 12 bases left in between. From germline, CDR1 is SGHDT and CDR2 YYEEEE. The CDR3 sequence is 15 residues long.

Only one count was recorded for this clone. The chain recombines TRBV11-2 with TRBJ1-3; D is undetermined. V lost 5 bases and J lost 9, with 17 bases in between. The germline gives CDR1 SGHAT, CDR2 FQNNGV. This CDR3 region has 14 residues. The CDR3 nucleotides read TGTGCCAGCAGCCCCACCCGAGGCGGGAGCACCATATATTTT. Protein sequence: CASSPTRGGSTIYF.

V usage is TRBV6-5 and J usage is TRBJ1-1; D not certain. The CDR3 has 11 residues. Looked up from germline, CDR1 is MNHEY and CDR2 is SVGAGI. V lost 1 base and J lost 3, with 0 bases in between. CDR3 sequence (DNA): TGTGCCAGCAGTTACTACACTGAAGCTTTCTTT. It is translated as CASSYYTEAFF.

The chain combines TRBV11-3 with TRBJ2-3, with 8 bases that match TRBD2. The CDR3 length is 15 residues. The V segment lost 1 base and the J segment 5 bases; nucleotides outside the gene matches: 5. Germline CDR1 and CDR2: SGHNT and YENEEA. CDR3 DNA sequence: TGTGCCAGCAGCTTAGCGGGGGGGCGCGGAGATACGCAGTATTTT. Translation: CASSLAGGRGDTQYF.

This clone was recorded a few times. The chain couples TRBV9 to TRBJ1-2; TRBD1 is a possible D gene (5 bases). The CDR3 is made up of 15 amino acids. Per germline, CDR1 SGDLS and CDR2 YYNGEE. Trimming pared 0 bases from V and 8 bases from J, leaving 17 bases between. The DNA of the CDR3 is TGTGCCAGCAGCGTAGGGTTGAGGGGAGACGAGGGCTACACCTTC. It translates to CASSVGLRGDEGYTF. The full variable domain, with the rest looked up from reference TRBV9 and TRBJ1-2, is DSGVTQTPKHLITATGQRVTLRCSPRSGDLSVYWYQQSLDQGLQFLIQYYNGEERAKGNILERFSAQQFPDLHSELNLSSLELGDSALYFCASSVGLRGDEGYTFGSGTRLTVV.

This sequence joins TRBV5-1 and TRBJ1-5, with TRBD1 matching 8 bases. Germline values: CDR1 SGHRS, CDR2 YFSETQ. Trimming cost V 0 bases and J 5 bases; bases outside gene matches: 1. CDR3 length equals 14 residues. The CDR3: CASSLETGDQPQHF. The CDR3 region has the DNA TGCGCCAGCAGCTTGGAGACAGGGGATCAGCCCCAGCATTTT. The full variable domain, completed using reference TRBV5-1 and TRBJ1-5, is KAGVTQTPRYLIKTRGQQVTLSCSPISGHRSVSWYQQTPGQGLQFLFEYFSETQRNKGNFPGRFSGRQFSNSRSEMNVSTLELGDSALYLCASSLETGDQPQHFGDGTRLSIL.

This clone showed up just a few times. The chain is built from TRBV2 and TRBJ1-1, with unresolved D. The V end was cut by 7 bases, the J end by 0 bases, with 9 bases between. CDR1 is SNHLY, CDR2 FYNNEI, per germline. The CDR3 contains 13 residues. The CDR3 DNA is TGTGCCAGCACGCCGACAATGAACACTGAAGCTTTCTTT. The encoded protein is CASTPTMNTEAFF.

This clone was found a few times. This rearrangement joins TRBV5-6 to TRBJ2-7; D might be TRBD1 or TRBD2, each matching 6 bases. Trimming pared 4 bases from V and 2 bases from J, leaving 13 bases between. This CDR3 has 14 residues. Germline CDR1 reads SGHDT; CDR2 reads YYEEEE. The CDR3 nucleotides read TGTGCCAGCAGCCCCGGGGGCGCGACCTACGAGCAGTACTTC. Translating it yields CASSPGGATYEQYF.